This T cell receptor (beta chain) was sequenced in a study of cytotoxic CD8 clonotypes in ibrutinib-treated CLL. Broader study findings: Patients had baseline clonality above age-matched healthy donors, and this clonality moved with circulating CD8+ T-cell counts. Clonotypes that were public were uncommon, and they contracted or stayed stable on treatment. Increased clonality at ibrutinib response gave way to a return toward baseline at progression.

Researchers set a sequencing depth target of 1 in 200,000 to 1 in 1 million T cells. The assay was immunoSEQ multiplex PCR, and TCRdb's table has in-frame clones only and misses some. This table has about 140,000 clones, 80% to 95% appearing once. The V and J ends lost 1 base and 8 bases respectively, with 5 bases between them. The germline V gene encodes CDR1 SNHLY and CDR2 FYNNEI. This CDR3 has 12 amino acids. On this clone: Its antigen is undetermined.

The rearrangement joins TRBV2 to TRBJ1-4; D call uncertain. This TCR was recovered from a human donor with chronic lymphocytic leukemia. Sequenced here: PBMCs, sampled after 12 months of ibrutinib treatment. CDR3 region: CASSEDGEKLFF. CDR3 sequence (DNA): TGTGCCAGCAGTGAAGACGGGGAAAAACTGTTTTTT.